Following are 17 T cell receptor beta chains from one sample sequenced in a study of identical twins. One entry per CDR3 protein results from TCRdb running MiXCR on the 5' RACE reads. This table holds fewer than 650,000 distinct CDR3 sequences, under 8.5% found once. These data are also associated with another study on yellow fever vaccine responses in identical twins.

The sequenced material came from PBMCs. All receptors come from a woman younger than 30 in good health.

This CDR3 reads CASSRTSVGEQFF. The CDR3 DNA reads TGTGCCAGCAGCAGGACTAGCGTTGGTGAGCAGTTCTTC. The chain has TRBV7-8 and TRBJ2-1; TRBD2 matches at 9 bases. The ends lost 5 bases at V and 9 bases at J; junction bases unmatched: 5. CDR1 and CDR2 (germline): SGHVS, FQNEAQ. The CDR3 covers 13 residues.

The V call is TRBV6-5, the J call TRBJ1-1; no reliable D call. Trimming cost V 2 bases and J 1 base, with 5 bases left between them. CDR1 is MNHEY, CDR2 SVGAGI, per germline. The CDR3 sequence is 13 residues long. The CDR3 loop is CASSYAPNTEAFF. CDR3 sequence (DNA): TGTGCCAGCAGTTACGCCCCGAACACTGAAGCTTTCTTT.

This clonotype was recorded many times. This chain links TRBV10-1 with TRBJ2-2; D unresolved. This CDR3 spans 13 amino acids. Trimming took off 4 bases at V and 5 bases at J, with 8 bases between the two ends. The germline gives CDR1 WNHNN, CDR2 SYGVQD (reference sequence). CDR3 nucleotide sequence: TGCGCCAGCAGTGGTAGAGGAACCGGGGAGCTGTTTTTT. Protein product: CASSGRGTGELFF.

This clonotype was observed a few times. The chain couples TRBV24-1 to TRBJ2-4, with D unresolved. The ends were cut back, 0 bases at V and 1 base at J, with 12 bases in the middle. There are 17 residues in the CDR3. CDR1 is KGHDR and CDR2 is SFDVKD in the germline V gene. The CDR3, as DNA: TGTGCCACCAGTGATTTGCACACAGCAGAGGCCAAAAACATTCAGTACTTC. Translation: CATSDLHTAEAKNIQYF.

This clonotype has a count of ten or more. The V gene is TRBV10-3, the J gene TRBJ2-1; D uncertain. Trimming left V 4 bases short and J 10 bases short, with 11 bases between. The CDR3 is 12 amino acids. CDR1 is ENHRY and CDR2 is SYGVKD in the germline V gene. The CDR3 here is CAISGTLWEQFF. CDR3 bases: TGTGCCATCAGTGGGACCCTCTGGGAGCAGTTCTTC.

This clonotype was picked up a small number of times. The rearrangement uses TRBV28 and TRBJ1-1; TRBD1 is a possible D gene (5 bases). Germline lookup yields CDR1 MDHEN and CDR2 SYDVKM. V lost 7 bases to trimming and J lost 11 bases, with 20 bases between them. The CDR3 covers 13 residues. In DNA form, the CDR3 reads TGTGCCAGCACCCCGGGTGCGCCGCGGGGGGCTTTCTTT. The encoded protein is CASTPGAPRGAFF.

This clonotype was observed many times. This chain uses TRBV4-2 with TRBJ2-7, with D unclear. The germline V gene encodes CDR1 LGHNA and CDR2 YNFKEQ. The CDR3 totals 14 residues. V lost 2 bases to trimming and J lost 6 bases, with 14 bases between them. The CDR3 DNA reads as TGTGCCAGCAGCCAACACTCGATCCTAGGCGAGCAGTACTTC. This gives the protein CASSQHSILGEQYF.

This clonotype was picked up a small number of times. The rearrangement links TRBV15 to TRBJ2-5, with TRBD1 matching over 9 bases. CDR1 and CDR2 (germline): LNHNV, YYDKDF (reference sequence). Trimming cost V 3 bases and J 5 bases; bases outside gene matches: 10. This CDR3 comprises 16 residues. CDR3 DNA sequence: TGTGCCACCAGCAGTCGCACAGGGGGCGCTCGGGAGACCCAGTACTTC. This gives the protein CATSSRTGGARETQYF.

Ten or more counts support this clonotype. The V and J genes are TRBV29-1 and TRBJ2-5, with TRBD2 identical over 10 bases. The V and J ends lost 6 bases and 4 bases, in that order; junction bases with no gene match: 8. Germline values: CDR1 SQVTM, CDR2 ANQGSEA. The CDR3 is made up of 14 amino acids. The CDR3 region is CSVDLAGVGETQYF. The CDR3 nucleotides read TGCAGCGTCGATCTAGCGGGAGTCGGAGAGACCCAGTACTTC.

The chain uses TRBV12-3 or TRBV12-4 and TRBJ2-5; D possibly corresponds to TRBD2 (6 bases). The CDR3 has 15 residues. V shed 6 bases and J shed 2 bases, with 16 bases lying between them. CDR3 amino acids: CASSATGDVQETQYF. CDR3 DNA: TGTGCCAGCAGCGCGACGGGGGACGTACAAGAGACCCAGTACTTC.

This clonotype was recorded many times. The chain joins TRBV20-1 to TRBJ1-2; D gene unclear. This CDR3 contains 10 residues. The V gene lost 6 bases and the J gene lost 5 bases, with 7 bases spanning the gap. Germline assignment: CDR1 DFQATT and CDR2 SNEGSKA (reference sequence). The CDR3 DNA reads TGCAGTGCGCCGGGGTATGGCTACACCTTC. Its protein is CSAPGYGYTF.

This chain's CDR3 is CASRGQASGANVLTF. As DNA, the CDR3 is TGTGCCAGCAGGGGACAAGCTTCTGGGGCCAACGTCCTGACTTTC. V usage is TRBV2 and J usage is TRBJ2-6; maybe TRBD1 (6 bases). Trimming left V 6 bases short and J 1 base short, with 10 bases between. CDR1 SNHLY and CDR2 FYNNEI come from the germline V gene. The CDR3 sequence is 15 residues long.

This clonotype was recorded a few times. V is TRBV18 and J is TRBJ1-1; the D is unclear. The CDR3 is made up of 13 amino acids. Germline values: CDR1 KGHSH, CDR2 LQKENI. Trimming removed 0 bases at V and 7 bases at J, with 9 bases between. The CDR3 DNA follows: TGTGCCAGCTCACCACCTCTGGCAGGTGAAGCTTTCTTT. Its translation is CASSPPLAGEAFF. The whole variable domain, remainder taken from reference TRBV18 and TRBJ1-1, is NAGVMQNPRHLVRRRGQEARLRCSPMKGHSHVYWYRQLPEEGLKFMVYLQKENIIDESGMPKERFSAEFPKEGPSILRIQQVVRGDSAAYFCASSPPLAGEAFFGQGTRLTVV.

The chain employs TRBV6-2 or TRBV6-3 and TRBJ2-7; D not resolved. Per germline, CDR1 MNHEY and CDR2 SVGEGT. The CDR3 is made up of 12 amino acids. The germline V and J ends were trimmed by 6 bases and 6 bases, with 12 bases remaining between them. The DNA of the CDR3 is TGTGCCAGCAGCCATCGAGGCTTCGAGCAGTACTTC. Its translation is CASSHRGFEQYF.

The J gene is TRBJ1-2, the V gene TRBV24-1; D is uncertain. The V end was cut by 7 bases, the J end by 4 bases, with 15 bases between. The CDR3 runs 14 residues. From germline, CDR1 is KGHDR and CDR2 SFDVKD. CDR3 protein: CATSPATDSYGYTF. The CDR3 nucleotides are TGTGCCACCAGCCCCGCGACGGATAGCTATGGCTACACCTTC.

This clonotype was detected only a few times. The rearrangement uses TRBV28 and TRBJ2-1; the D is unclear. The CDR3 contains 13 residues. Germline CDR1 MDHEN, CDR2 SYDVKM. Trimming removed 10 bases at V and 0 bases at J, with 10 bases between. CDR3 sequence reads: CATGSYSYNEQFF. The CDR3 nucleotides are TGTGCCACCGGTTCCTACTCCTACAATGAGCAGTTCTTC.

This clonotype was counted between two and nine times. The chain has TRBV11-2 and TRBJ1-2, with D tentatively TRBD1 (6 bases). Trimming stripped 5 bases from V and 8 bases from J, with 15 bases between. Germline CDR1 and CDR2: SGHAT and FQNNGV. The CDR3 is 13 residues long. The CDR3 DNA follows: TGTGCCAGCAGCCCTCCGGGGGGGGCCGGCTACACCTTC. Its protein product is CASSPPGGAGYTF.